This TCR beta chain was retrieved from a study of blood T cell repertoires in COVID-19. Whole-study context: The United States, Italy and Spain supplied acute and convalescent COVID-19 samples. Nucleic acid was either cDNA or gDNA, and it came from T cells, B-cell-depleted T cells, or PBMCs.

Germline CDR1 reads SQVTM; CDR2 reads ANQGSEA. The CDR3 totals 16 residues. V was pared by 4 bases and J by 12 bases, with 17 bases of the junction left unmatched. In the original workflow: The assay estimated nucleated cells by amplifying reference gene primers. Produced via immunoSEQ multiplex PCR; TCRdb's table is partial and in-frame only. V, J and clone size are those of that table, while D and trimming were read from the DNA. The data hold 45,000 to 55,000 clones, with approximately 84% observed a single time. The sequencing input was peripheral blood. This chain links TRBV29-1 with TRBJ2-1, with TRBD2 matching over 11 bases. This clonotype originated in a man over 45 with active COVID-19. In nucleotides, the CDR3 is TGCAGCGTTGTATTAGAACTAGCGGGGGCGTTTCGGGTGCAGTTCTTC. Translating it yields CSVVLELAGAFRVQFF.